This entry lists 15 T cell receptor beta chains sequenced from one sample in a study of shared clonotypes between healthy human individuals. Here immunoSEQ multiplex PCR was the method, and the copy in TCRdb shows in-frame clones only, minus some. The sample yields under 600,000 clones, approximately 97% seen once. Sequencing was done on a sample of naive CD4+ T cells sorted from blood. Indicated subset: CD45RA+ positively selected. The receptors stem from a woman aged 30 to 39 in good health.

The chain is built from TRBV5-1 and TRBJ2-5; 14 bases align to TRBD2. J was trimmed by 3 bases and V by 2 bases; bases with no gene match: 3. There are 16 residues in the CDR3. Germline V CDR1 and CDR2: SGHRS, YFSETQ. CDR3 nucleotides: TGCGCCAGCAGCTTACCGGGACTAGCGGGAGAAGAGACCCAGTACTTC. The encoded protein is CASSLPGLAGEETQYF.

This chain uses TRBV19 with TRBJ1-1, with D perhaps matching TRBD1 (6 bases). Germline loops: CDR1 LNHDA, CDR2 SQIVND (reference sequence). V lost 10 bases and J lost 6, with 24 bases in between. CDR3 length: 15 residues. The CDR3 nucleotides read TGTGCCACTACACCGGGGGCCAACAGACGCCCTGAAGCTTTCTTT. Residues: CATTPGANRRPEAFF.

The chain carries TRBV10-3 and TRBJ1-3, with D perhaps TRBD1 (5 bases). The V and J ends lost 2 bases and 4 bases respectively, with 12 bases between them. The CDR3 length is 15 residues. The germline V gene has CDR1 ENHRY and CDR2 SYGVKD. The CDR3 sequence is CAISERQGVGNTIYF. CDR3 in DNA: TGTGCCATCAGTGAGCGGCAGGGTGTCGGAAACACCATATATTTT.

This chain uses TRBV27 with TRBJ1-2; D perhaps matches TRBD1 (5 bases). The V end lost 5 bases, the J end lost 4 bases, and 23 bases lay between the germline ends. The CDR3 totals 17 residues. In germline, CDR1 is MNHEY, CDR2 SMNVEV (reference sequence). CDR3 in DNA: TGTGCCAGCAGTCCGATACCGATTTACGACGGGGGCTATGGCTACACCTTC. Translated, it gives CASSPIPIYDGGYGYTF.

Of note for this clone: The junction does not match germline at one end; this may be a read error. The genes are TRBV6-1 and TRBJ1-5, with 11 bases aligning to TRBD1. The CDR3 is made up of 15 amino acids. Looked up from germline, CDR1 is MNHNS and CDR2 is SASEGT. CDR3 protein: CASREGQGAFQPQHF. The CDR3 DNA sequence: TGTGCCAGCAGAGAAGGACAGGGGGCTTTTCAGCCCCAGCATTTT.

V is TRBV7-9 and J is TRBJ1-2; D remains ambiguous. Looked up from germline, CDR1 is SEHNR and CDR2 is FQNEAQ (reference sequence). Trimming stripped 3 bases from V and 8 bases from J, with 13 bases between. This CDR3 comprises 13 residues. Here the CDR3 DNA reads TGTGCCAGCAGCTTGCTGGAAACGGACGGCTACACCTTC. It is translated as CASSLLETDGYTF. Complete variable domain (other parts from reference TRBV7-9 and TRBJ1-2): DTGVSQNPRHKITKRGQNVTFRCDPISEHNRLYWYRQTLGQGPEFLTYFQNEAQLEKSRLLSDRFSAERPKGSFSTLEIQRTEQGDSAMYLCASSLLETDGYTFGSGTRLTVV.

V usage is TRBV5-4 and J usage is TRBJ2-3; 11 positions match TRBD2. The germline V gene encodes CDR1 SGHNT and CDR2 YYREEE (reference sequence). The junction had 10 bases not matched to a gene; V was cut back by 0 bases and J by 4 bases. This CDR3 spans 18 amino acids. The CDR3 sequence is CASSLDLGTSGSADTQYF. The CDR3 DNA reads TGTGCCAGCAGCTTGGATCTAGGAACTAGCGGGAGCGCAGATACGCAGTATTTT. The variable domain in full, completed from reference TRBV5-4 and TRBJ2-3, reads ETGVTQSPTHLIKTRGQQVTLRCSSQSGHNTVSWYQQALGQGPQFIFQYYREEENGRGNFPPRFSGLQFPNYSSELNVNALELDDSALYLCASSLDLGTSGSADTQYFGPGTRLTVL.

The chain recombines TRBV4-2 with TRBJ1-1, with D possibly matching TRBD1 (5 bases). V lost 4 bases and J lost 7, with 19 bases in between. This CDR3 region has 15 residues. Germline V gene lookup returns CDR1 LGHNA and CDR2 YNFKEQ. CDR3 sequence (DNA): TGTGCCAGCAGCCTCCCCGTAGCAGGGACCTATGAAGCTTTCTTT. As protein: CASSLPVAGTYEAFF.

The chain joins TRBV6-6 to TRBJ1-5; no clear D gene. CDR3 length: 15 residues. V lost 0 bases and J lost 0, with 6 bases in between. The germline V gene has CDR1 MNHNY and CDR2 SVGAGI (reference sequence). The CDR3 region is CASSYSGYSNQPQHF. In DNA, the CDR3 is TGTGCCAGCAGTTACTCGGGGTATAGCAATCAGCCCCAGCATTTT.

The chain carries TRBV28 and TRBJ2-5; no clear D gene. The J call may be faulty, since TRBJ2-7 better matches the DNA end. There are 15 residues in the CDR3. The V gene's germline CDR1 is MDHEN and CDR2 SYDVKM. The CDR3 reads CASSFPLGIGNEQYF. CDR3 nucleotide sequence: TGTGCCAGCAGTTTCCCGTTAGGGATTGGGAACGAGCAGTACTTC.

This clone appeared a single time. The rearrangement joins TRBV5-1 to TRBJ2-2; TRBD1 might be the D (6 bases). V was trimmed by 2 bases and J by 1 base, leaving 9 bases between them. The V gene's germline CDR1 is SGHRS and CDR2 YFSETQ. The CDR3 consists of 15 residues. In DNA, the CDR3 is TGCGCCAGCAGCTTTGAAGGGGGGAACACCGGGGAGCTGTTTTTT. Amino acids: CASSFEGGNTGELFF.

The rearrangement uses TRBV5-6 and TRBJ1-2; D gene ambiguous. From germline, CDR1 is SGHDT and CDR2 YYEEEE. Deletions cut 2 bases from V and 9 bases from J, with 14 bases between. The CDR3 covers 13 residues. Here the CDR3 reads CASSFPGEISYTF. The CDR3 region has the DNA TGTGCCAGCAGCTTCCCCGGGGAGATCAGCTACACCTTC.

CDR3 region: CASSLFLAGVPEQYF. Here the CDR3 DNA reads TGCGCCAGCAGCTTGTTTCTAGCGGGAGTCCCCGAGCAGTACTTC. The V call is TRBV5-1, the J call TRBJ2-7, with 10 nucleotides matching TRBD2. Germline CDR1 and CDR2: SGHRS and YFSETQ. The CDR3 consists of 15 residues. V gave up 1 base and J gave up 6 bases; unmatched junction bases: 7.

This chain links TRBV6-1 with TRBJ2-2; perhaps TRBD2 as D (6 bases). The CDR3 runs 14 residues. Trimming removed 7 bases from V and 3 bases from J, with 12 bases in between. Germline V CDR1 and CDR2: MNHNS, SASEGT. CDR3 region: CASNRDLHTGELFF. Here the CDR3 DNA reads TGTGCCAGCAACCGGGACTTACACACCGGGGAGCTGTTTTTT.

The chain joins TRBV29-1 to TRBJ1-1; 12 bases match TRBD1. CDR1 is SQVTM, CDR2 ANQGSEA, per germline. This CDR3 spans 14 amino acids. With V trimmed by 6 bases and J by 4 bases, 6 bases remained unmatched. In nucleotides, the CDR3 is TGCAGCGTGGAGGGACAGGGGGCGGTCACTGAAGCTTTCTTT. It is translated as CSVEGQGAVTEAFF.